These 11 T cell receptor beta chains share one sample of origin, sequenced in a study of blood T cell repertoires in COVID-19. Profiled with immunoSEQ multiplex PCR; TCRdb holds only in-frame clones, not every one. The sample holds 130,000 to 150,000 clones; roughly 90% are singletons and the top ten take over 9.5%. What was sequenced was peripheral blood. The receptor source for this set is a man aged 50-60 years with active or convalescent COVID-19.

J is TRBJ1-6 and V is TRBV15, with 12 bases aligning to TRBD1. J gave up 10 bases and V 3 bases, and 7 bases lay outside the gene matches. The germline V gene has CDR1 LNHNV and CDR2 YYDKDF (reference sequence). CDR3 length: 16 residues. CDR3 nucleotide sequence: TGTGCCACCAGCAGGAAAACCGGGACAGGGGGCTCACCCCTCCACTTT. Encoded protein: CATSRKTGTGGSPLHF.

The chain carries TRBV6-5 and TRBJ2-1; 7 positions agree with TRBD1. The germline V gene encodes CDR1 MNHEY and CDR2 SVGAGI. The J segment lost 9 bases and the V segment lost 7 bases, leaving 15 bases of the junction unmatched. The CDR3 sequence is 15 residues long. The CDR3 DNA is TGTGCCAGCACCACCACTATAGGGGGCTTGGGTGAGCAGTTCTTC. This translates into CASTTTIGGLGEQFF.

The chain employs TRBV15 and TRBJ1-1, with D unresolved. There are 13 residues in the CDR3. Trimming removed 1 base at V and 11 bases at J, with 14 bases between. Per the germline V gene, CDR1 is LNHNV and CDR2 is YYDKDF (reference sequence). The CDR3 DNA reads TGTGCCACCAGCAGAGGAGGAGAAAAGGAGGCTTTCTTT. It encodes CATSRGGEKEAFF.

The chain employs TRBV29-1 and TRBJ2-7; 10 nucleotides line up with TRBD2. There are 15 residues in the CDR3. The germline V gene has CDR1 SQVTM and CDR2 ANQGSEA. J gave up 3 bases and V 7 bases, and 12 bases lay outside the gene matches. CDR3 bases: TGCAGCGCCTCGATCCCTAGCGGGGGAAACTACGAGCAGTACTTC. Translating it yields CSASIPSGGNYEQYF.

This clone was picked up a small number of times. The V gene is TRBV28, the J gene TRBJ1-2, with 7 bases fitting TRBD1. The CDR3 length is 15 residues. The germline V gene encodes CDR1 MDHEN and CDR2 SYDVKM. The J segment lost 5 bases and the V segment lost 2 bases, leaving 8 bases of the junction unmatched. DNA for the CDR3: TGTGCCAGCAGTTTAATGGCGGGGACAGAGTATGGCTACACCTTC. This sequence encodes CASSLMAGTEYGYTF.

The chain uses TRBV9 and TRBJ2-5, with D perhaps matching TRBD1 (5 bases). The CDR3 contains 12 residues. V lost 3 bases and J lost 5, with 8 bases in between. Germline-derived CDR1 and CDR2 are SGDLS and YYNGEE. CDR3 nucleotides: TGTGCCAGCAGCGCCTCAGGGGAGACCCAGTACTTC. Encoded protein: CASSASGETQYF.

CDR3 amino acids: CASSTGGREKLFF. CDR3 bases: TGTGCCAGCAGCACGGGAGGGAGGGAAAAACTGTTTTTT. This sequence joins TRBV6-5 and TRBJ1-4; no clear D gene. Trimming removed 6 bases at V and 8 bases at J, with 13 bases between. Germline V gene lookup returns CDR1 MNHEY and CDR2 SVGAGI. The CDR3 is 13 amino acids.

This clone was seen only once. This chain links TRBV5-6 with TRBJ2-7, with TRBD1 identical over 9 bases. This CDR3 region has 17 residues. The germline gives CDR1 SGHDT, CDR2 YYEEEE. Trimming at V came to 0 bases and at J to 2 bases, leaving 9 bases not matched to a gene. The DNA for the CDR3 is TGTGCCAGCAGCTTGGAATGGGGACAGGGCGCTACCTACGAGCAGTACTTC. Its protein is CASSLEWGQGATYEQYF.

This clone was observed a single time. This chain links TRBV10-1 with TRBJ2-2; a possible D gene is TRBD1 (6 bases). Deletions cut 0 bases from V and 3 bases from J, with 8 bases between. Germline lookup yields CDR1 WNHNN and CDR2 SYGVQD (reference sequence). The CDR3 contains 15 residues. The CDR3 loop is CASSESNRDTGELFF. The CDR3 nucleotides are TGCGCCAGCAGTGAGTCGAACAGGGACACCGGGGAGCTGTTTTTT.

The rearrangement joins TRBV10-3 to TRBJ1-5; TRBD1 matches at 9 bases. CDR3 size: 15 residues. The V gene end was trimmed by 3 bases and the J gene end by 7 bases; junction bases not matched to a gene: 7. Per germline, CDR1 ENHRY and CDR2 SYGVKD. Written as DNA, the CDR3 is TGTGCCATCAGTGACAGCGGGACAGGGACCCAGCCCCAGCATTTT. Translated, it gives CAISDSGTGTQPQHF.

The genes are TRBV27 and TRBJ2-2, with 7 bases aligning to TRBD2. The J segment lost 6 bases and the V segment lost 3 bases, leaving 19 bases of the junction unmatched. Looked up from germline, CDR1 is MNHEY and CDR2 is SMNVEV (reference sequence). CDR3 length: 19 residues. The CDR3 sequence is CASSLSSGRRKSQAGELFF. The CDR3 coding sequence is TGTGCCAGCAGTTTGTCTAGCGGTAGGAGGAAAAGCCAAGCCGGGGAGCTGTTTTTT.